The present entry profiles one TCR beta chain with its context. The assay was immunoSEQ multiplex PCR, and TCRdb's table has in-frame clones only and misses some. The data show 90,000 to 120,000 clones, under 85% seen once. The sample originates from a study of blood T cell repertoires in COVID-19. This CDR3 has 14 amino acids. V gave up 4 bases and J gave up 6 bases; unmatched junction bases: 6. In germline, CDR1 is SGDLS, CDR2 YYNGEE. The V and J genes are TRBV9 and TRBJ2-1; 8 bases map to TRBD1. Sequenced: peripheral blood. This receptor was identified in a woman in her 70s with acute or convalescent COVID-19. The chain's CDR3 is CASSRQGLSNEQFF. CDR3 coding DNA: TGTGCCAGCAGCCGACAGGGGTTAAGCAATGAGCAGTTCTTC.